This TCR beta chain was recovered during a study of T cells after yellow fever vaccination. In the study overall: SMART-Seq v4 Ultra Low Input served to prepare low-cell-number fractions. Study-level findings and limits: Subsequent booster samples again held most clones from primary vaccination (just under 98% CD4, approximately 85% CD8).

In TCRdb, the 5' RACE reads were re-called with MiXCR into one record per CDR3 protein. The sample lists more than 450,000 distinct CDR3 sequences, around a fifth seen once, with around 16% in the top ten. Note on this clonotype: Its antigen is still unknown.

Germline V CDR1 and CDR2: SEHNR, FQNEAQ (reference sequence). This CDR3 spans 17 amino acids. Unmatched junction bases numbered 11, after V lost 1 base and J lost 7 bases. This TCR was sampled from a man aged 18 to 29 who received the YFV17D yellow fever vaccine. Sequencing was performed on PBMCs, taken about 20 days after the first yellow fever vaccination. This rearrangement joins TRBV7-9 to TRBJ2-1; 9 bases match TRBD2. This chain's CDR3 is CASSLVLRAGGSNEQFF. The CDR3 DNA follows: TGTGCCAGCAGCTTAGTCCTTCGAGCGGGGGGATCTAATGAGCAGTTCTTC.